The 8 T cell receptor beta chains below all came from one sample that was sequenced in a study of long-term antiretroviral therapy in people with HIV. The assay, immunoSEQ v3.0, was run at survey level. Assay: immunoSEQ multiplex PCR; the TCRdb copy retains only in-frame clones and omits some. The repertoire consists of over 30,000 clones, with more than 80% occurring once and the leading ten covering 5.7%. The input for sequencing was unsorted PBMCs, taken 3.1 years after starting antiretroviral therapy. Every receptor here comes from a woman aged 50 to 60 with HIV.

In its sample, this clone was seen a few times. The V gene is TRBV19, the J gene TRBJ1-2; D is perhaps TRBD1 (5 bases). Trimming pared 3 bases from V and 6 bases from J, leaving 20 bases between. CDR3 length: 16 residues. Germline values: CDR1 LNHDA, CDR2 SQIVND (reference sequence). The CDR3, as DNA: TGTGCCAGTAGTATGCCTGACGCCTTACTAGGGGATGGCTACACCTTC. It is translated as CASSMPDALLGDGYTF.

The chain carries TRBV19 and TRBJ2-7; possible D gene TRBD2, 5 bases. Per the germline V gene, CDR1 is LNHDA and CDR2 is SQIVND (reference sequence). The ends were cut back, 5 bases at V and 4 bases at J, with 12 bases in the middle. This CDR3 comprises 13 residues. The CDR3 DNA reads as TGTGCCAGTAGTTTCGGACTCCAATACGAGCAGTACTTC. Amino acid sequence: CASSFGLQYEQYF.

The J gene is TRBJ2-7, the V gene TRBV7-2; no firm D call. The germline V gene has CDR1 SGHTA and CDR2 FQGNSA. The CDR3 extends over 14 amino acids. The V end lost 1 base, the J end lost 0 bases, and 7 bases lay between the germline ends. CDR3 coding DNA: TGTGCCAGCAGCTTAGGACACGGCTCCTACGAGCAGTACTTC. Residues: CASSLGHGSYEQYF.

The CDR3 DNA follows: TGTGCCAGCAGCCGAGGGGTTCCTCAGCCCCAGCATTTT. Its translation is CASSRGVPQPQHF. The chain uses TRBV7-2 and TRBJ1-5; D is perhaps TRBD1 (5 bases). The ends were cut back, 5 bases at V and 6 bases at J, with 11 bases in the middle. Germline-derived CDR1 and CDR2 are SGHTA and FQGNSA. CDR3 length: 13 amino acids.

This sequence joins TRBV11-2 and TRBJ2-3; 8 positions match TRBD2. Per the germline V gene, CDR1 is SGHAT and CDR2 is FQNNGV. The length of the CDR3 is 16 residues. After removal of 5 bases from V and 0 bases from J, the junction contained 7 bases not matched to a gene. CDR3 in amino acids: CASSRREALSTDTQYF. CDR3 DNA: TGTGCCAGCAGCCGGCGGGAGGCCCTTAGCACAGATACGCAGTATTTT.

The V and J genes are TRBV19 and TRBJ1-5; maybe TRBD1 (5 bases). The germline gives CDR1 LNHDA, CDR2 SQIVND (reference sequence). The CDR3 length is 12 residues. The V end lost 6 bases, the J end lost 7 bases, and 10 bases lay between the germline ends. CDR3 protein: CASRQGLQPQHF. DNA for the CDR3: TGTGCCAGTAGGCAGGGCCTCCAGCCCCAGCATTTT.

This chain's CDR3 is CASSLTPADATGELFF. The CDR3 DNA reads as TGTGCCAGCAGTCTGACACCCGCTGATGCCACCGGGGAGCTGTTTTTT. V is TRBV27 and J is TRBJ2-2; no definite D call. Deletions cut 5 bases from V and 4 bases from J, with 17 bases between. The CDR3 has 16 amino acids. Germline CDR1 reads MNHEY; CDR2 reads SMNVEV (reference sequence).

The chain links TRBV4-3 to TRBJ1-2; 7 positions agree with TRBD1. Unmatched junction bases numbered 7, after V lost 0 bases and J lost 3 bases. This CDR3 is built from 16 residues. Germline V gene lookup returns CDR1 LGHNA and CDR2 YSLEER. CDR3 nucleotides: TGCGCCAGCAGCCAAGATCACACAGGGGAGTACTATGGCTACACCTTC. Protein: CASSQDHTGEYYGYTF.